The 4 T cell receptor beta chains given below trace back to one sample, sequenced in a study of blood T cell repertoires in COVID-19. Assay used: immunoSEQ multiplex PCR; TCRdb lists only in-frame clones, some missing. This table has 85,000 to 100,000 clones, around 81% appearing once. The material sequenced was peripheral blood. These receptors came from a man older than 75 with COVID-19, enrolled during active disease.

The J gene is TRBJ2-3, the V gene TRBV7-9; 9 bases match TRBD2. Germline lookup yields CDR1 SEHNR and CDR2 FQNEAQ (reference sequence). With V trimmed by 5 bases and J by 4 bases, 13 bases remained unmatched. There are 17 residues in the CDR3. The CDR3 nucleotides are TGTGCCAGCAGCCTTCTCTTAGCGGGAGTTATCGCAGATACGCAGTATTTT. Translation gives CASSLLLAGVIADTQYF.

The CDR3 sequence is CASSFSQGNSPLHF. Written as DNA, the CDR3 is TGCGCCAGCAGCTTTTCACAGGGGAATTCACCCCTCCACTTT. The chain recombines TRBV5-1 with TRBJ1-6; 7 bases match TRBD1. CDR3 length: 14 residues. Germline CDR1 is SGHRS and CDR2 is YFSETQ. Trimming at V came to 2 bases and at J to 7 bases, leaving 3 bases not matched to a gene.

The chain couples TRBV19 to TRBJ1-2; D possibly corresponds to TRBD1 (5 bases). V shed 7 bases and J shed 6 bases, with 12 bases lying between them. Germline-derived CDR1 and CDR2 are LNHDA and SQIVND (reference sequence). CDR3 length: 12 residues. The CDR3 DNA reads as TGTGCCAGTAATCTAGGGGTCGATGGCTACACCTTC. It yields the protein CASNLGVDGYTF.

This clone appeared many times. The chain combines TRBV6-5 with TRBJ2-7, with D possibly being TRBD1 (6 bases). V lost 5 bases and J lost 3, with 17 bases in between. The V gene's germline CDR1 is MNHEY and CDR2 SVGAGI. This CDR3 has 15 residues. This chain's CDR3 is CASSQTGVLFYEQYF. CDR3 DNA: TGTGCCAGCAGTCAGACAGGTGTCCTGTTCTACGAGCAGTACTTC.